This is a list of T cell receptor beta chains from one sample in a study of CD8 T cells in Susac syndrome. MiXCR, run by TCRdb on the immunoSEQ multiplex PCR reads, gives a single entry per CDR3 protein. The sample lists 100,000 to 150,000 distinct CDR3 sequences; about 94% were seen once. Sequenced sample: CD8+ T cells from PBMCs. These receptors all come from a human donor with Susac syndrome. Each CDR3 is given with its conserved first and last residue. Fields, in order: V gene, J gene, clone size, D gene, CDR3 protein, CDR3 DNA. The D gene is left open where the match is weak. A clone size is listed for some rows: how often the clone was seen (once, few, many), or a class if it is expanded.

V gene: TRBV29-1
J gene: TRBJ2-1
clone size: -
D gene: -
CDR3 protein: CSVGEVFPSATSYNEQFF
CDR3 DNA: TGCAGCGTTGGCGAGGTCTTTCCTTCAGCCACCTCCTACAATGAGCAGTTCTTC

V gene: TRBV30
J gene: TRBJ1-4
clone size: -
D gene: TRBD1
CDR3 protein: CAWSQLFGDRAGEKLFF
CDR3 DNA: TGTGCCTGGAGTCAACTTTTCGGGGACAGGGCGGGTGAAAAACTGTTTTTT

V gene: TRBV7-8
J gene: TRBJ2-1
clone size: -
D gene: -
CDR3 protein: CASSLLSSEQFF
CDR3 DNA: TGTGCCAGCAGCTTACTTAGTTCCGAGCAGTTCTTC

V gene: TRBV12-3/TRBV12-4
J gene: TRBJ2-5
clone size: once
D gene: -
CDR3 protein: CASSLAGAAEETQYF
CDR3 DNA: TGTGCCAGCAGTTTAGCCGGAGCGGCTGAAGAGACCCAGTACTTC

V gene: TRBV7-2
J gene: TRBJ2-3
clone size: -
D gene: -
CDR3 protein: CASSPGTLSTDTQYF
CDR3 DNA: TGTGCCAGCAGCCCCGGGACATTGAGCACAGATACGCAGTATTTT

V gene: TRBV20-1
J gene: TRBJ1-1
clone size: -
D gene: TRBD1
CDR3 protein: CSARDSGQGWTEAFF
CDR3 DNA: TGCAGTGCTAGAGATTCGGGACAGGGATGGACTGAAGCTTTCTTT

V gene: TRBV2
J gene: TRBJ1-5
clone size: -
D gene: TRBD1
CDR3 protein: CASTESRGLSNQPQHF
CDR3 DNA: TGTGCCAGCACGGAATCGAGGGGGCTTAGCAATCAGCCCCAGCATTTT

V gene: TRBV7-2
J gene: TRBJ2-1
clone size: -
D gene: TRBD2
CDR3 protein: CASSSAGLDQSAYNEQFF
CDR3 DNA: TGTGCCAGCAGCTCCGCCGGACTAGACCAGAGCGCCTACAATGAGCAGTTCTTC

V gene: TRBV7-9
J gene: TRBJ2-7
clone size: -
D gene: -
CDR3 protein: CASSLGRGDEQYF
CDR3 DNA: TGTGCCAGCAGCTTGGGCAGGGGTGACGAGCAGTACTTC

V gene: TRBV6-1
J gene: TRBJ2-7
clone size: -
D gene: -
CDR3 protein: CASSLRAPTGDCPYEQYF
CDR3 DNA: TGTGCCAGCAGCCTGCGGGCCCCTACAGGGGACTGCCCCTACGAGCAGTACTTC

V gene: TRBV12-3/TRBV12-4
J gene: TRBJ2-1
clone size: -
D gene: -
CDR3 protein: CASRRESTGEQFF
CDR3 DNA: TGTGCCAGCAGGAGAGAGTCCACTGGTGAGCAGTTCTTC

V gene: TRBV6-2/TRBV6-3
J gene: TRBJ2-1
clone size: -
D gene: TRBD2
CDR3 protein: CASSHTSGGVYEQFF
CDR3 DNA: TGTGCCAGCAGTCACACTAGCGGGGGGGTCTATGAGCAGTTCTTC

V gene: TRBV28
J gene: TRBJ2-5
clone size: -
D gene: -
CDR3 protein: CASSSPGRDGTQYF
CDR3 DNA: TGTGCCAGCAGTTCGCCGGGACGGGACGGGACCCAGTACTTC

V gene: TRBV27
J gene: TRBJ2-7
clone size: -
D gene: TRBD1
CDR3 protein: CASSLSTGEFSYEQYF
CDR3 DNA: TGTGCCAGCAGTTTATCGACAGGGGAGTTTTCCTACGAGCAGTACTTC

V gene: TRBV4-1
J gene: TRBJ2-3
clone size: few
D gene: -
CDR3 protein: CASSQSGGTSTDTQYF
CDR3 DNA: TGCGCCAGCAGCCAAAGTGGAGGGACTAGCACAGATACGCAGTATTTT

V gene: TRBV20-1
J gene: TRBJ2-7
clone size: -
D gene: -
CDR3 protein: CSARGTAAYEQYF
CDR3 DNA: TGCAGTGCTAGAGGGACAGCTGCCTACGAGCAGTACTTC

V gene: TRBV7-8
J gene: TRBJ1-4
clone size: -
D gene: TRBD1
CDR3 protein: CASSLGQGWEKLFF
CDR3 DNA: TGTGCCAGCAGCTTAGGACAGGGTTGGGAAAAACTGTTTTTT

V gene: TRBV11-2
J gene: TRBJ1-1
clone size: once
D gene: TRBD1
CDR3 protein: CASSDRDGNTEAFF
CDR3 DNA: TGTGCCAGCAGCGACAGGGACGGGAACACTGAAGCTTTCTTT

V gene: TRBV19
J gene: TRBJ1-1
clone size: -
D gene: -
CDR3 protein: CASSIGLLTEAFF
CDR3 DNA: TGTGCCAGTAGTATCGGGTTGTTAACTGAAGCTTTCTTT

V gene: TRBV5-1
J gene: TRBJ1-6
clone size: -
D gene: TRBD1
CDR3 protein: CASSFGRGGDSPLHF
CDR3 DNA: TGCGCCAGCAGCTTTGGACGAGGGGGCGATTCACCCCTCCACTTT

V gene: TRBV25-1
J gene: TRBJ2-7
clone size: -
D gene: -
CDR3 protein: CASGEAGGYEQYF
CDR3 DNA: TGTGCCAGCGGTGAGGCCGGGGGCTACGAGCAGTACTTC

V gene: TRBV29-1
J gene: TRBJ2-5
clone size: -
D gene: -
CDR3 protein: CSVEDQAGFRETQYF
CDR3 DNA: TGCAGCGTTGAAGATCAGGCGGGGTTCCGGGAGACCCAGTACTTC

V gene: TRBV29-1
J gene: TRBJ2-3
clone size: once
D gene: -
CDR3 protein: CSVESTDTQYF
CDR3 DNA: TGCAGCGTGGAAAGCACAGATACGCAGTATTTT

V gene: TRBV7-9
J gene: TRBJ1-5
clone size: -
D gene: -
CDR3 protein: CATGEGQPQHF
CDR3 DNA: TGTGCCACTGGGGAAGGGCAGCCCCAGCATTTT

V gene: TRBV7-2
J gene: TRBJ1-2
clone size: once
D gene: -
CDR3 protein: CASSFTGTRNYGYTF
CDR3 DNA: TGTGCCAGCAGCTTCACCGGGACAAGAAACTATGGCTACACCTTC

V gene: TRBV4-2
J gene: TRBJ2-5
clone size: few
D gene: TRBD2
CDR3 protein: CASSPPRTSGGNAAQYF
CDR3 DNA: TGTGCCAGCAGCCCTCCCCGGACTAGCGGGGGGAACGCGGCCCAGTACTTC

V gene: TRBV6-2/TRBV6-3
J gene: TRBJ2-7
clone size: -
D gene: TRBD1
CDR3 protein: CASSAGDSFYEQYF
CDR3 DNA: TGTGCCAGCTCAGCTGGGGACAGCTTCTACGAGCAGTACTTC

V gene: TRBV4-2
J gene: TRBJ2-7
clone size: -
D gene: TRBD2
CDR3 protein: CASSQDGGSGNEQYF
CDR3 DNA: TGTGCCAGCAGCCAAGATGGCGGGAGCGGCAACGAGCAGTACTTC

V gene: TRBV19
J gene: TRBJ2-7
clone size: -
D gene: TRBD1
CDR3 protein: CASSTDRAYEQYF
CDR3 DNA: TGTGCCAGTAGTACAGACAGGGCCTACGAGCAGTACTTC

V gene: TRBV20-1
J gene: TRBJ2-4
clone size: -
D gene: -
CDR3 protein: CSARDLAKNIQYF
CDR3 DNA: TGCAGTGCTAGAGATTTAGCCAAAAACATTCAGTACTTC

V gene: TRBV20-1
J gene: TRBJ2-1
clone size: -
D gene: TRBD2
CDR3 protein: CSAKLAGVDHEQFF
CDR3 DNA: TGCAGTGCAAAACTAGCGGGAGTCGACCATGAGCAGTTCTTC

V gene: TRBV27
J gene: TRBJ1-2
clone size: -
D gene: -
CDR3 protein: CASSPRGPNYGYTF
CDR3 DNA: TGTGCCAGCAGCCCGAGGGGCCCCAACTATGGCTACACCTTC

V gene: TRBV6-2/TRBV6-3
J gene: TRBJ1-1
clone size: -
D gene: TRBD1
CDR3 protein: CASRQLQGLLAEAFF
CDR3 DNA: TGTGCCAGCAGGCAACTACAGGGGCTACTAGCTGAAGCTTTCTTT

V gene: TRBV13
J gene: TRBJ2-3
clone size: -
D gene: TRBD2
CDR3 protein: CASSLDRGGARTDTQYF
CDR3 DNA: TGTGCCAGCAGCTTAGATAGGGGAGGGGCTCGCACAGATACGCAGTATTTT

V gene: TRBV4-1
J gene: TRBJ2-1
clone size: -
D gene: -
CDR3 protein: CASSLAPLNEQFF
CDR3 DNA: TGCGCCAGCAGCCTAGCCCCGTTGAATGAGCAGTTCTTC

V gene: TRBV10-3
J gene: TRBJ2-7
clone size: -
D gene: -
CDR3 protein: CAISDSSYEQYF
CDR3 DNA: TGTGCCATCAGTGACAGCTCCTACGAGCAGTACTTC

V gene: TRBV5-6
J gene: TRBJ2-1
clone size: once
D gene: TRBD2
CDR3 protein: CASSFTGGSGSYNEQFF
CDR3 DNA: TGTGCCAGCAGCTTTACGGGAGGGTCAGGATCCTACAATGAGCAGTTCTTC

V gene: TRBV19
J gene: TRBJ1-5
clone size: -
D gene: -
CDR3 protein: CASSLSQGNQPQHF
CDR3 DNA: TGTGCCAGTAGTTTGTCTCAGGGTAATCAGCCCCAGCATTTT

V gene: TRBV29-1
J gene: TRBJ2-1
clone size: -
D gene: TRBD2
CDR3 protein: CSVVLAGGPDEQFF
CDR3 DNA: TGCAGCGTTGTTCTAGCGGGGGGGCCCGATGAGCAGTTCTTC

V gene: TRBV4-3
J gene: TRBJ2-1
clone size: -
D gene: -
CDR3 protein: CASSPSVYNEQFF
CDR3 DNA: TGCGCCAGCAGCCCCTCTGTCTACAATGAGCAGTTCTTC

V gene: TRBV29-1
J gene: TRBJ2-3
clone size: once
D gene: TRBD1
CDR3 protein: CSSRSGTDTDTQYF
CDR3 DNA: TGCAGCTCACGGTCCGGGACAGACACAGATACGCAGTATTTT

V gene: TRBV20-1
J gene: TRBJ1-5
clone size: -
D gene: TRBD1
CDR3 protein: CSARDQDRDDDQPQHF
CDR3 DNA: TGCAGTGCTAGAGATCAGGACAGGGACGACGATCAGCCCCAGCATTTT

V gene: TRBV12-3/TRBV12-4
J gene: TRBJ1-5
clone size: -
D gene: TRBD1
CDR3 protein: CASSPNRGDQPQHF
CDR3 DNA: TGTGCCAGCAGTCCCAACAGGGGGGATCAGCCCCAGCATTTT

V gene: TRBV18
J gene: TRBJ2-4
clone size: -
D gene: -
CDR3 protein: CASSPNRRLAKNIQYF
CDR3 DNA: TGTGCCAGCTCACCAAACAGGAGGTTAGCCAAAAACATTCAGTACTTC

V gene: TRBV20-1
J gene: TRBJ1-1
clone size: -
D gene: -
CDR3 protein: CSASSPGTNTEAFF
CDR3 DNA: TGCAGTGCTAGTTCTCCAGGGACGAACACTGAAGCTTTCTTT